A single sample gave rise to the 18 T cell receptor beta chains below, sequenced in a study of blood T cell repertoires in COVID-19. TCRdb's copy holds only in-frame clones and misses some; the assay was immunoSEQ multiplex PCR. The sample gives roughly 250,000 clones, about 85% of which show up once; approximately 0.94% is in the top ten. Sequenced input: peripheral blood. These receptors originate from a human donor with COVID-19, enrolled during active disease. The donor label of this sample is uncertain.

For this clone: An end of the junction does not agree with germline; a read error may underlie this. J is TRBJ2-2 and V is TRBV7-7, with 9 positions matching TRBD1. The CDR3 has 15 residues. The germline gives CDR1 SSHAT, CDR2 FNYEAQ (reference sequence). DNA of the CDR3: TGTGCTAGCAGCTCTACAGGGGGCAACACCGGGGAGCTGTTTTTT. Translating it yields CASSSTGGNTGELFF.

This rearrangement joins TRBV9 to TRBJ2-2; D is undetermined. The germline V gene encodes CDR1 SGDLS and CDR2 YYNGEE. CDR3 length: 14 amino acids. V dropped 0 bases and J dropped 4 bases, with 7 bases sitting between them. CDR3 DNA sequence: TGTGCCAGCAGCGTAGGGTTGAGCACCGGGGAGCTGTTTTTT. It is translated as CASSVGLSTGELFF.

The chain joins TRBV15 to TRBJ1-4, with D unresolved. The V gene lost 5 bases and the J gene lost 8 bases, with 15 bases spanning the gap. This CDR3 has 14 amino acids. In germline, CDR1 is LNHNV, CDR2 YYDKDF (reference sequence). Here the CDR3 DNA reads TGTGCCACCAGCGCGGGTCGGACGGGCGAAAAACTGTTTTTT. Translation gives CATSAGRTGEKLFF.

V gene TRBV11-2 combines with J gene TRBJ1-1; 8 bases map to TRBD1. J gave up 5 bases and V 5 bases, and 7 bases lay outside the gene matches. The CDR3 runs to 14 residues. Germline CDR1 is SGHAT and CDR2 is FQNNGV. CDR3 nucleotide sequence: TGTGCCAGCAGCCCGGACAGGGCGAGGACTGAAGCTTTCTTT. It is translated as CASSPDRARTEAFF.

J is TRBJ2-3 and V is TRBV5-5; D is unclear. There are 14 residues in the CDR3. Germline CDR1 SGHKS, CDR2 YYEKEE (reference sequence). Deletions cut 4 bases from V and 5 bases from J, with 14 bases between. The CDR3 DNA sequence: TGTGCCAGCAGCCGTACGGCGGTTTTAGATACGCAGTATTTT. Encoded protein: CASSRTAVLDTQYF.

The gene calls are TRBV5-4 and TRBJ1-6; a weak D match, TRBD1 (5 bases). Germline V gene lookup returns CDR1 SGHNT and CDR2 YYREEE (reference sequence). The CDR3 runs to 18 residues. V gave up 2 bases and J gave up 7 bases, with 22 bases separating them. The CDR3 sequence is CASSFLQGSFFRNSPLHF. The CDR3 DNA sequence: TGTGCCAGCAGCTTTTTGCAGGGCTCCTTTTTTCGGAATTCACCCCTCCACTTT. Together with reference TRBV5-4 and TRBJ1-6, the CDR3 gives the full variable domain: ETGVTQSPTHLIKTRGQQVTLRCSSQSGHNTVSWYQQALGQGPQFIFQYYREEENGRGNFPPRFSGLQFPNYSSELNVNALELDDSALYLCASSFLQGSFFRNSPLHFGNGTRLTVT.

The chain employs TRBV6-5 and TRBJ1-5; D gene unclear. V lost 4 bases to trimming and J lost 4 bases, with 8 bases between them. The V gene's germline CDR1 is MNHEY and CDR2 SVGAGI. The CDR3 runs to 13 residues. The chain's CDR3 is CASSLRENQPQHF. Here the CDR3 DNA reads TGTGCCAGCAGTTTACGGGAGAATCAGCCCCAGCATTTT.

The CDR3, as DNA: TGTGCCAGCAGTGAAGGACAGGGGCAGCCCCAGCATTTT. This gives the protein CASSEGQGQPQHF. The gene calls are TRBV6-4 and TRBJ1-5, with TRBD1 matching over 9 bases. Germline assignment: CDR1 MRHNA and CDR2 SNTAGT. This CDR3 spans 13 amino acids. Trimming at V came to 3 bases and at J to 7 bases, leaving 1 base not matched to a gene.

V gene TRBV5-1 combines with J gene TRBJ2-3; 13 nucleotides agree with TRBD2. The junction had 3 bases not matched to a gene; V was cut back by 2 bases and J by 3 bases. Germline V gives CDR1 SGHRS, CDR2 YFSETQ. The CDR3 sequence is 16 residues long. The CDR3 nucleotides are TGCGCCAGCAGCTTTAGACTAGCGGGAGGAACAGATACGCAGTATTTT. Translating gives CASSFRLAGGTDTQYF.

In this sample, this clone turned up once. This rearrangement joins TRBV6-5 to TRBJ2-1; unclear D gene. The CDR3 extends over 15 amino acids. Germline values: CDR1 MNHEY, CDR2 SVGAGI. V lost 2 bases and J 2 bases, leaving 10 bases between the germline ends. CDR3 in amino acids: CASSYEAVTYNEQFF. The DNA for the CDR3 is TGTGCCAGCAGTTACGAGGCTGTTACCTACAATGAGCAGTTCTTC.

The chain is built from TRBV10-3 and TRBJ1-3; 8 bases are shared with TRBD1. The CDR3 is made up of 14 amino acids. The V and J ends lost 6 bases and 0 bases, in that order; junction bases with no gene match: 1. The germline V gene encodes CDR1 ENHRY and CDR2 SYGVKD. The chain's CDR3 is CAISDRGSGNTIYF. As DNA, the CDR3 is TGTGCCATCAGCGACAGGGGCTCTGGAAACACCATATATTTT.

This sequence joins TRBV7-3 and TRBJ2-2, with D perhaps TRBD1 (5 bases). The CDR3 has 15 amino acids. V was pared by 5 bases and J by 1 base, with 11 bases between. Germline V CDR1 and CDR2: SGHTA, FQGTGA. This CDR3 is CASSIYGQNTGELFF. Written as DNA, the CDR3 is TGTGCCAGCAGCATTTATGGACAGAACACCGGGGAGCTGTTTTTT.

This sequence joins TRBV5-1 and TRBJ1-4, with TRBD1 as a possible D gene (5 bases). CDR1 is SGHRS, CDR2 YFSETQ, per germline. V lost 4 bases and J 7 bases, leaving 17 bases between the germline ends. The CDR3 loop spans 15 amino acids. The CDR3 reads CASSTSDSGGEKLFF. The DNA of the CDR3 is TGCGCCAGCAGCACCTCCGACAGCGGGGGTGAAAAACTGTTTTTT.

This clone was recorded only once. The chain is built from TRBV5-6 and TRBJ2-7, with 11 nucleotides matching TRBD1. With 5 bases clipped from V and 5 bases from J, the junction kept 6 bases outside the gene matches. The CDR3 covers 14 residues. Germline-derived CDR1 and CDR2 are SGHDT and YYEEEE. The CDR3 bases are TGTGCCAGCAGACTCCGGGACAGGGGGAACGAGCAGTACTTC. Translating it yields CASRLRDRGNEQYF.

The chain carries TRBV4-1 and TRBJ2-5; 11 positions match TRBD2. V shed 4 bases and J 2 bases; nucleotides not matched to a gene: 12. This CDR3 spans 18 amino acids. Looked up from germline, CDR1 is MGHRA and CDR2 is YSYEKL. As DNA, the CDR3 is TGCGCCAGCAGCCGGCAAGAAACTCGGACTAGCGGGCAAGAGACCCAGTACTTC. It is translated as CASSRQETRTSGQETQYF.

The chain couples TRBV6-5 to TRBJ2-3, with D unclear. CDR3 length: 15 amino acids. Germline CDR1 MNHEY, CDR2 SVGAGI. V was pared by 2 bases and J by 0 bases, with 9 bases between. CDR3: CASSYGGTSTDTQYF. CDR3 coding DNA: TGTGCCAGCAGTTACGGCGGCACTAGCACAGATACGCAGTATTTT.

The chain has TRBV14 and TRBJ2-2; D gene ambiguous. V gave up 1 base and J gave up 0 bases, with 9 bases separating them. The germline gives CDR1 SGHDN, CDR2 FVKESK. The CDR3 loop spans 16 amino acids. The CDR3 sequence is CASSQARPTNTGELFF. CDR3 in DNA: TGTGCCAGCAGCCAAGCTAGGCCTACGAACACCGGGGAGCTGTTTTTT.

The V gene is TRBV7-3, the J gene TRBJ2-3; 7 bases agree with TRBD2. The CDR3 has 14 residues. Per germline, CDR1 SGHTA and CDR2 FQGTGA. Trimming took 4 bases from V and 5 from J; bases not matched to a gene: 6. The DNA for the CDR3 is TGTGCCAGCAGCTCGGGAGCGGGAAGAGATACGCAGTATTTT. Amino acids: CASSSGAGRDTQYF.